Each of the 29 T cell receptor beta chains below was sequenced from the same sample in a study of T cell responses to AZD1222 COVID-19 vaccine (TCRdb year 2021). The receptor library was made with the immunoSEQ multiplex PCR assay. The table comes from immuneACCESS by way of TCRdb, which keeps in-frame sequences with V and J called. Part of the clones is missing from these tables; in studies checked, under half for an unresolved V gene and the rest for unknown reasons. The sample profile shows around 150,000 clones; about 93% of them were found once. 3.2% of the sample is in the top ten clones. The sample's time point label, in plain terms: about 28 days (+/-7) after the second vaccine dose. Sequenced here: peripheral blood, sampled 28 days after the second AZD1222 dose. The receptors originated from an adult who received the AZD1222 COVID-19 vaccine.

V is TRBV7-6 and J is TRBJ2-7; 7 bases fit TRBD1. This CDR3 is 13 amino acids long. The junction had 7 bases not matched to a gene; V was cut back by 5 bases and J by 6 bases. From germline, CDR1 is SGHVS and CDR2 FNYEAQ. CDR3 bases: TGTGCCAGCAGCCTAACAGGGGACGGCGAGCAGTACTTC. Amino acids: CASSLTGDGEQYF.

The chain has TRBV2 and TRBJ2-5; D call uncertain. Per the germline V gene, CDR1 is SNHLY and CDR2 is FYNNEI. CDR3 length: 13 residues. The germline V and J ends were trimmed by 5 bases and 4 bases, with 11 bases remaining between them. The CDR3 reads CASSMDRVETQYF. In nucleotides, the CDR3 is TGTGCCAGCAGTATGGACCGGGTAGAGACCCAGTACTTC.

This sequence joins TRBV29-1 and TRBJ2-5; no firm D call. This CDR3 spans 10 amino acids. The germline V gene has CDR1 SQVTM and CDR2 ANQGSEA. Trimming left V 6 bases short and J 1 base short, with 3 bases between. The CDR3 sequence: CSVAQETQYF. In nucleotides, the CDR3 is TGCAGCGTAGCCCAAGAGACCCAGTACTTC.

This chain connects TRBV5-1 to TRBJ2-2; D is possibly TRBD1 (6 bases). The CDR3 is made up of 14 amino acids. Germline-derived CDR1 and CDR2 are SGHRS and YFSETQ. Trimming took off 7 bases at V and 9 bases at J, with 19 bases between the two ends. The DNA of the CDR3 is TGCGCCAGCGGCCAACAGGGCCGAAATAGGGAGCTGTTTTTT. Its protein product is CASGQQGRNRELFF.

This clone was picked up one time. This sequence joins TRBV25-1 and TRBJ2-7, with TRBD1 identical over 9 bases. Germline CDR1 and CDR2: MGHDK and SYGVNS. J was trimmed by 0 bases and V by 2 bases; bases with no gene match: 8. The CDR3 runs to 17 residues. CDR3 protein: CASSERLQGASSYEQYF. Written as DNA, the CDR3 is TGTGCCAGCAGTGAACGTTTACAGGGGGCGAGCTCCTACGAGCAGTACTTC.

V and J are TRBV7-8 and TRBJ2-1; either TRBD1 or TRBD2 may supply D (5 bases each). V lost 5 bases and J 4 bases, leaving 18 bases between the germline ends. Germline lookup yields CDR1 SGHVS and CDR2 FQNEAQ. CDR3 length: 16 amino acids. The CDR3: CASSVRMGTHYNEQFF. As DNA, the CDR3 is TGTGCCAGCAGCGTGCGGATGGGGACCCATTACAATGAGCAGTTCTTC. The complete variable domain, with remaining parts taken from reference TRBV7-8 and TRBJ2-1, reads GAGVSQSPRYKVAKRGQDVALRCDPISGHVSLFWYQQALGQGPEFLTYFQNEAQLDKSGLPSDRFFAERPEGSVSTLKIQRTQQEDSAVYLCASSVRMGTHYNEQFFGPGTRLTVL.

The chain recombines TRBV4-1 with TRBJ2-7; 8 bases map to TRBD1. Germline lookup yields CDR1 MGHRA and CDR2 YSYEKL. Trimming removed 4 bases from V and 6 bases from J; junction bases left unmatched: 5. This CDR3 is 13 amino acids long. CDR3 bases: TGCGCCAGCAGCCTGGACAGGGCTGGCGAGCAGTACTTC. Residues: CASSLDRAGEQYF.

The chain carries TRBV19 and TRBJ1-6, with 8 positions matching TRBD1. The J segment lost 10 bases and the V segment lost 7 bases, leaving 9 bases of the junction unmatched. CDR1 is LNHDA, CDR2 SQIVND, per germline (reference sequence). This CDR3 spans 14 amino acids. In DNA, the CDR3 is TGTGCCAGTATGGCGACAGGGGTTGGGTCACCCCTCCACTTT. It is translated as CASMATGVGSPLHF.

This rearrangement joins TRBV7-6 to TRBJ1-1, with D perhaps matching TRBD1 (6 bases). This CDR3 is 14 amino acids long. Trimming left V 10 bases short and J 4 bases short, with 19 bases between. Germline V CDR1 and CDR2: SGHVS, FNYEAQ. This CDR3 is CATSRGQGGTEAFF. CDR3 nucleotide sequence: TGTGCCACTTCTCGGGGGCAGGGTGGCACTGAAGCTTTCTTT.

This chain uses TRBV7-2 with TRBJ1-6; TRBD1 agrees at 10 bases. Germline values: CDR1 SGHTA, CDR2 FQGNSA. Trimming cost V 4 bases and J 4 bases; bases outside gene matches: 4. CDR3 length: 16 amino acids. The CDR3 sequence: CASSSRDRGYNSPLHF. In DNA, the CDR3 is TGTGCCAGCAGCTCCCGGGACAGGGGTTATAATTCACCCCTCCACTTT.

The chain uses TRBV2 and TRBJ2-7; TRBD2 matches 16 bases. Germline V gene data show CDR1 as SNHLY and CDR2 as FYNNEI. The CDR3 spans 16 residues. V lost 0 bases to trimming and J lost 5 bases; unmatched junction nucleotides: 1. In nucleotides, the CDR3 is TGTGCCAGCAGTGAAGCGGGGACTAGCGGGAGGGACGAGCAGTACTTC. Encoded protein: CASSEAGTSGRDEQYF.

The chain joins TRBV27 to TRBJ1-6; no clear D gene. Germline V gives CDR1 MNHEY, CDR2 SMNVEV (reference sequence). The CDR3 has 13 residues. The V end lost 0 bases, the J end lost 3 bases, and 0 bases lay between the germline ends. CDR3 sequence reads: CASSLSYNSPLHF. The CDR3, as DNA: TGTGCCAGCAGTTTATCCTATAATTCACCCCTCCACTTT.

CDR3 amino acids: CASSLEHGQGETEAFF. In nucleotides, the CDR3 is TGTGCCAGCAGCTTAGAGCATGGACAGGGTGAAACTGAAGCTTTCTTT. The chain uses TRBV11-2 and TRBJ1-1; 8 bases agree with TRBD1. Germline CDR1 and CDR2: SGHAT and FQNNGV. The CDR3 extends over 16 amino acids. V gave up 0 bases and J gave up 5 bases; unmatched junction bases: 8.

This clone was detected only once. The chain uses TRBV5-6 and TRBJ1-3; maybe TRBD1 (6 bases). The CDR3 extends over 15 amino acids. The ends were cut back, 0 bases at V and 2 bases at J, with 9 bases in the middle. Germline CDR1 is SGHDT and CDR2 is YYEEEE. CDR3 in amino acids: CASSLEAGAGNTIYF. The CDR3 DNA is TGTGCCAGCAGCTTGGAAGCAGGGGCTGGAAACACCATATATTTT.

This chain connects TRBV27 to TRBJ1-5; D unresolved. CDR3 length: 13 residues. V was clipped by 3 bases and J by 9 bases, with 12 bases between them. CDR1 and CDR2 from the germline V gene are MNHEY and SMNVEV (reference sequence). The chain's CDR3 is CASSLVAKRPQHF. The CDR3 nucleotides are TGTGCCAGCAGTTTGGTCGCTAAAAGGCCCCAGCATTTT.

The chain carries TRBV19 and TRBJ1-2, with 7 bases that match TRBD1. This CDR3 is built from 15 residues. The J segment lost 3 bases and the V segment lost 7 bases, leaving 11 bases of the junction unmatched. Looked up from germline, CDR1 is LNHDA and CDR2 is SQIVND (reference sequence). DNA for the CDR3: TGTGCCAGTACCCTCGGGACAGCCATTGACTATGGCTACACCTTC. This gives the protein CASTLGTAIDYGYTF.

The chain is built from TRBV27 and TRBJ2-5; 9 nucleotides align to TRBD2. CDR1 and CDR2 from the germline V gene are MNHEY and SMNVEV (reference sequence). J was trimmed by 2 bases and V by 5 bases; bases with no gene match: 9. The CDR3 loop spans 16 amino acids. Here the CDR3 reads CASSPFSGRGQETQYF. The CDR3 DNA sequence: TGTGCCAGCAGTCCCTTTAGCGGGAGAGGGCAAGAGACCCAGTACTTC.

This chain connects TRBV5-5 to TRBJ2-1; D possibly corresponds to TRBD2 (5 bases). V was trimmed by 4 bases and J by 9 bases, leaving 17 bases between them. The CDR3 runs to 14 residues. CDR1 SGHKS and CDR2 YYEKEE come from the germline V gene (reference sequence). The CDR3 sequence is CASSPREGNVEQFF. In nucleotides, the CDR3 is TGTGCCAGCAGCCCTCGGGAAGGGAACGTTGAGCAGTTCTTC. Together with reference TRBV5-5 and TRBJ2-1, the CDR3 gives the full variable domain: DAGVTQSPTHLIKTRGQQVTLRCSPISGHKSVSWYQQVLGQGPQFIFQYYEKEERGRGNFPDRFSARQFPNYSSELNVNALLLGDSALYLCASSPREGNVEQFFGPGTRLTVL.

A few counts support this clone. J is TRBJ2-2 and V is TRBV6-2 or TRBV6-3; 11 bases line up with TRBD1. CDR3 length equals 14 residues. Trimming removed 5 bases from V and 4 bases from J; junction bases left unmatched: 0. CDR1 MNHEY and CDR2 SVGEGT come from the germline V gene. CDR3 in amino acids: CASSGTGGTGELFF. The CDR3 nucleotides read TGTGCCAGCAGTGGGACAGGGGGCACCGGGGAGCTGTTTTTT.

This clone was observed once. The chain has TRBV3-1 (or the pseudogene TRBV3-2) and TRBJ2-5, with D possibly matching TRBD2 (6 bases). Trimming cost V 3 bases and J 1 base, with 6 bases left between them. The CDR3 consists of 13 residues. Germline V lookup: CDR1 LGHDT, CDR2 YNNKEL (reference sequence). The CDR3: CASSQGLQETQYF. The CDR3 nucleotides are TGTGCCAGCAGCCAGGGACTCCAAGAGACCCAGTACTTC.

The gene calls are TRBV27 and TRBJ2-1; the D gene is possibly TRBD2 (5 bases). The germline gives CDR1 MNHEY, CDR2 SMNVEV (reference sequence). V was shortened by 2 bases and J by 0 bases, with 8 bases between the two germline ends. CDR3 length: 15 amino acids. CDR3: CASSLGSPSYNEQFF. As DNA, the CDR3 is TGTGCCAGCAGTTTAGGGAGTCCCTCCTACAATGAGCAGTTCTTC.

The genes are TRBV7-2 and TRBJ2-3, with TRBD2 matching over 9 bases. Trimming took 5 bases from V and 9 from J; bases not matched to a gene: 12. CDR1 and CDR2 (germline): SGHTA, FQGNSA. The length of the CDR3 is 15 residues. The CDR3 here is CASSREAGGRGTQYF. CDR3 DNA sequence: TGTGCCAGCAGCCGTGAAGCGGGAGGCCGAGGGACGCAGTATTTT.

The chain combines TRBV5-4 with TRBJ1-2, with TRBD1 identical over 8 bases. This CDR3 comprises 14 residues. CDR1 SGHNT and CDR2 YYREEE come from the germline V gene (reference sequence). V shed 1 base, J shed 7 bases, and the junction held 6 bases outside the gene matches. CDR3 sequence: CASSLHGQGSGYTF. CDR3 nucleotides: TGTGCCAGCAGCTTGCACGGACAGGGAAGTGGCTACACCTTC.

This sequence joins TRBV4-1 and TRBJ1-2; D uncertain. The germline gives CDR1 MGHRA, CDR2 YSYEKL. Trimming cost V 0 bases and J 1 base, with 12 bases left between them. The CDR3 sequence is 16 residues long. Here the CDR3 DNA reads TGCGCCAGCAGCCAAGAGAAGGCCATCAATAACTATGGCTACACCTTC. Translating gives CASSQEKAINNYGYTF.

This clone was seen at least ten times. The CDR3 region is CSVEGALGYGYTF. The CDR3 region has the DNA TGCAGCGTTGAAGGGGCGCTCGGCTATGGCTACACCTTC. The chain employs TRBV29-1 and TRBJ1-2; D uncertain. The CDR3 is made up of 13 amino acids. Deletions cut 1 base from V and 4 bases from J, with 10 bases between. Germline CDR1 is SQVTM and CDR2 is ANQGSEA.

The chain recombines TRBV6-5 with TRBJ2-2; 7 bases agree with TRBD2. The CDR3 covers 15 residues. Germline CDR1 reads MNHEY; CDR2 reads SVGAGI. V shed 7 bases and J 4 bases; nucleotides not matched to a gene: 9. The CDR3 sequence: CASTVGLAATGELFF. DNA of the CDR3: TGTGCCAGCACCGTGGGGCTAGCGGCCACCGGGGAGCTGTTTTTT.

The chain joins TRBV19 to TRBJ2-7, with a possible D match to TRBD2 (6 bases). CDR1 is LNHDA and CDR2 is SQIVND in the germline V gene (reference sequence). Trimming stripped 7 bases from V and 3 bases from J, with 22 bases between. The CDR3 sequence is 16 residues long. The CDR3 loop is CASTPGGAPPVYEQYF. CDR3 in DNA: TGTGCCAGTACCCCTGGCGGGGCGCCCCCCGTCTACGAGCAGTACTTC.

The V and J genes are TRBV11-2 and TRBJ1-1; D unresolved. The V gene's germline CDR1 is SGHAT and CDR2 FQNNGV. The V end lost 1 base, the J end lost 2 bases, and 8 bases lay between the germline ends. CDR3 length: 14 residues. CDR3 sequence (DNA): TGTGCCAGCAGCTTAGCCACAGCTAACACTGAAGCTTTCTTT. This sequence encodes CASSLATANTEAFF.

This sequence joins TRBV5-1 and TRBJ1-1; the match to TRBD1 covers 9 bases. V dropped 4 bases and J dropped 3; count of bases not matched to a gene: 7. The CDR3 spans 15 residues. CDR1 and CDR2 from the germline V gene are SGHRS and YFSETQ. The CDR3 DNA follows: TGCGCCAGCAGCCCGGGACAGGGTTTCGACACTGAAGCTTTCTTT. It yields the protein CASSPGQGFDTEAFF.